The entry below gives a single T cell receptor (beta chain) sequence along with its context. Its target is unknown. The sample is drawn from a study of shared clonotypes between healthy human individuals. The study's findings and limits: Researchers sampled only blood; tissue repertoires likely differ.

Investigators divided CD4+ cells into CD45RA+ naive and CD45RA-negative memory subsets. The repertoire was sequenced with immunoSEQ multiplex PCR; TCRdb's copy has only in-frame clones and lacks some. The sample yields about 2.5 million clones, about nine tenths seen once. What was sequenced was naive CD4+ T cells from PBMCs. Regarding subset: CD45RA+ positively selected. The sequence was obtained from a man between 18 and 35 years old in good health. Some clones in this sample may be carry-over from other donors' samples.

The CDR3 DNA reads TGTGCCAGCAGTAGGATAGGAGGGGTAGCTAATGAAAAACTGTTTTTT. Translated, it gives CASSRIGGVANEKLFF. The chain carries TRBV2 and TRBJ1-4; D is possibly TRBD1 (5 bases). V was cut by 5 bases and J by 3 bases, with 16 bases left in between. The CDR3 runs 16 residues. Germline V gene lookup returns CDR1 SNHLY and CDR2 FYNNEI.